One sample yielded the 23 T cell receptor beta chains listed below, sequenced in a study of CD8 T cells in ankylosing spondylitis. MiXCR, run by TCRdb on the 5' RACE reads, gives a single entry per CDR3 protein. The table includes approximately 25,000 distinct CDR3 sequences, about 2.6% detected once. The sequencing sample was made of blood, either unsorted or a sorted T cell fraction (not recorded which). The receptor set was obtained from a female donor with ankylosing spondylitis or in good health (not recorded which).

This clonotype appeared many times. The chain employs TRBV9 and TRBJ2-1, with D possibly matching TRBD1 (5 bases). V dropped 6 bases and J dropped 0 bases, with 7 bases sitting between them. This CDR3 spans 13 amino acids. Germline V gene lookup returns CDR1 SGDLS and CDR2 YYNGEE. The CDR3 here is CASTQGSYNEQFF. CDR3 DNA sequence: TGTGCCAGCACCCAGGGCTCCTACAATGAGCAGTTCTTC.

This clonotype was counted ten times or more. The chain recombines TRBV9 with TRBJ2-5, with 7 bases lining up with TRBD1. Germline CDR1 SGDLS, CDR2 YYNGEE. J lost 2 bases, V lost 4 bases, and 8 bases had no gene match. This CDR3 region has 15 residues. The CDR3 loop is CASSRRQGTQETQYF. CDR3 nucleotides: TGTGCCAGCAGCAGACGACAGGGAACTCAAGAGACCCAGTACTTC.

Only a few counts were recorded for this clonotype. This sequence joins TRBV9 and TRBJ2-1, with D perhaps assigned TRBD1 or TRBD2 (5 bases each). Trimming shortened V by 0 bases and J by 2 bases, and 15 bases separated the two germline ends. CDR3 length: 17 residues. Germline assignment: CDR1 SGDLS and CDR2 YYNGEE. The CDR3 DNA reads TGTGCCAGCAGCGTAGCAGGGAGCAGATCCCCCTACAATGAGCAGTTCTTC. It is translated as CASSVAGSRSPYNEQFF.

This clonotype was seen at least ten times. The chain combines TRBV9 with TRBJ2-3; D may match TRBD1 or TRBD2 (6 bases each). Trimming cost V 2 bases and J 4 bases, with 14 bases left between them. This CDR3 is built from 15 residues. Per germline, CDR1 SGDLS and CDR2 YYNGEE. CDR3 sequence: CASSVGGGAADTQYF. The CDR3 region has the DNA TGTGCCAGCAGCGTCGGGGGCGGCGCGGCAGATACGCAGTATTTT.

Many counts were recorded for this clonotype. The rearrangement uses TRBV9 and TRBJ2-3; D ambiguous. Trimming removed 0 bases at V and 5 bases at J, with 4 bases between. The CDR3 spans 12 residues. From germline, CDR1 is SGDLS and CDR2 YYNGEE. Written as DNA, the CDR3 is TGTGCCAGCAGCGTAGATGGAGATACGCAGTATTTT. Its protein product is CASSVDGDTQYF.

This clonotype was recorded many times. This chain connects TRBV9 to TRBJ2-5, with 7 bases identical to TRBD2. The J segment lost 5 bases and the V segment lost 0 bases, leaving 10 bases of the junction unmatched. The CDR3 consists of 16 residues. Germline CDR1 and CDR2: SGDLS and YYNGEE. CDR3 region: CASSVAGDYQSETQYF. As DNA, the CDR3 is TGTGCCAGCAGCGTAGCGGGGGACTATCAAAGCGAGACCCAGTACTTC.

There are many counts of this clonotype. The chain links TRBV9 to TRBJ1-2, with a weak D call TRBD1 (5 bases). The germline CDR1 and CDR2 sequences are SGDLS and YYNGEE. Trimming cost V 6 bases and J 8 bases, with 17 bases left between them. The CDR3 is 13 residues long. CDR3 region: CASTKTDVGGYTF. Here the CDR3 DNA reads TGTGCCAGCACAAAGACAGACGTGGGCGGCTACACCTTC.

This clonotype was counted many times. This rearrangement joins TRBV9 to TRBJ2-3, with 10 nucleotides matching TRBD2. The ends lost 2 bases at V and 2 bases at J; junction bases unmatched: 2. Looked up from germline, CDR1 is SGDLS and CDR2 is YYNGEE. The CDR3 consists of 15 residues. The CDR3 DNA is TGTGCCAGCAGCGTTAGCGGGGGGAACACAGATACGCAGTATTTT. It encodes CASSVSGGNTDTQYF.

This clonotype was detected ten times or more. The rearrangement uses TRBV9 and TRBJ1-2; D unresolved. This CDR3 is built from 14 residues. Trimming took off 2 bases at V and 8 bases at J, with 16 bases between the two ends. Germline-derived CDR1 and CDR2 are SGDLS and YYNGEE. CDR3 sequence: CASSVMSGNKGYTF. In nucleotides, the CDR3 is TGTGCCAGCAGCGTGATGTCGGGGAATAAGGGCTACACCTTC.

This clonotype was seen many times. This chain links TRBV9 with TRBJ2-7; 10 bases line up with TRBD1. This CDR3 comprises 15 residues. Germline CDR1 SGDLS, CDR2 YYNGEE. V lost 4 bases to trimming and J lost 2 bases; unmatched junction nucleotides: 6. This chain's CDR3 is CASSPRGQGTYEQYF. The CDR3, as DNA: TGTGCCAGCAGCCCCCGGGGACAGGGGACCTACGAGCAGTACTTC.

This clonotype was counted many times. CDR3: CASSVGSGNVGGELFF. CDR3 in DNA: TGTGCCAGCAGCGTAGGGTCAGGGAATGTTGGCGGGGAGCTGTTTTTT. The chain uses TRBV9 and TRBJ2-2; the D gene is possibly TRBD1 (5 bases). Germline V lookup: CDR1 SGDLS, CDR2 YYNGEE. V was shortened by 0 bases and J by 7 bases, with 16 bases between the two germline ends. This CDR3 is 16 amino acids long.

In this sample, this clonotype turned up many times. The chain has TRBV9 and TRBJ1-1; possibly TRBD1 for D (6 bases). Per the germline V gene, CDR1 is SGDLS and CDR2 is YYNGEE. The germline V and J ends were trimmed by 0 bases and 0 bases, with 15 bases remaining between them. The CDR3 consists of 17 residues. The CDR3 region is CASSVAPGVTVNTEAFF. The CDR3 DNA sequence: TGTGCCAGCAGCGTAGCCCCAGGGGTTACTGTGAACACTGAAGCTTTCTTT.

The sample holds many counts of this clonotype. This chain links TRBV9 with TRBJ2-2, with a tentative D call TRBD1 (5 bases). V lost 5 bases to trimming and J lost 1 base, with 9 bases between them. The germline V gene encodes CDR1 SGDLS and CDR2 YYNGEE. There are 14 residues in the CDR3. CDR3 residues: CASRLTGNTGELFF. Here the CDR3 DNA reads TGTGCCAGCAGATTAACAGGGAACACCGGGGAGCTGTTTTTT.

In its sample, this clonotype was seen many times. CDR3 sequence (DNA): TGTGCCAGCAGCGTACTCGCGACCGCGGGCGAGCAGTACTTC. It yields the protein CASSVLATAGEQYF. This rearrangement joins TRBV9 to TRBJ2-7, with a tentative D call TRBD2 (5 bases). The CDR3 sequence is 14 residues long. The V gene's germline CDR1 is SGDLS and CDR2 YYNGEE. V was pared by 1 base and J by 6 bases, with 14 bases between.

This clonotype was detected many times. The V gene is TRBV9, the J gene TRBJ2-1; 10 bases map to TRBD2. The germline V gene has CDR1 SGDLS and CDR2 YYNGEE. V was pared by 0 bases and J by 3 bases, with 6 bases of the junction left unmatched. The CDR3 runs to 17 residues. In DNA form, the CDR3 reads TGTGCCAGCAGCGTAGATCAAGCGGGGGGGCACTACAATGAGCAGTTCTTC. Its translation: CASSVDQAGGHYNEQFF.

This clonotype has a count of ten or more. This rearrangement joins TRBV9 to TRBJ2-3; D not resolved. Trimming removed 4 bases at V and 7 bases at J, with 16 bases between. This CDR3 has 14 amino acids. Germline-derived CDR1 and CDR2 are SGDLS and YYNGEE. This chain's CDR3 is CASSPSRWGYTQYF. The CDR3 DNA follows: TGTGCCAGCAGCCCCTCAAGGTGGGGATATACGCAGTATTTT. The full variable domain, its missing parts supplied by reference TRBV9 and TRBJ2-3, is DSGVTQTPKHLITATGQRVTLRCSPRSGDLSVYWYQQSLDQGLQFLIQYYNGEERAKGNILERFSAQQFPDLHSELNLSSLELGDSALYFCASSPSRWGYTQYFGPGTRLTVL.

Ten or more counts support this clonotype. This chain links TRBV9 with TRBJ2-2; D possibly matches TRBD1 or TRBD2 (5 bases each). Germline V gene sequence: CDR1 SGDLS, CDR2 YYNGEE. Trimming cost V 2 bases and J 1 base, with 9 bases left between them. This CDR3 has 15 residues. The CDR3 sequence: CASSVRDGNTGELFF. As DNA, the CDR3 is TGTGCCAGCAGCGTCCGGGACGGGAACACCGGGGAGCTGTTTTTT.

This clonotype has at least ten counts. V is TRBV9 and J is TRBJ2-2, with D perhaps TRBD2 (5 bases). The CDR3 is made up of 15 amino acids. Germline V gene sequence: CDR1 SGDLS, CDR2 YYNGEE. The ends were cut back, 3 bases at V and 4 bases at J, with 13 bases in the middle. CDR3 sequence (DNA): TGTGCCAGCAGCGGTGGGCGGGTTCTCACCGGGGAGCTGTTTTTT. Translated, it gives CASSGGRVLTGELFF. The complete variable domain, with remaining parts taken from reference TRBV9 and TRBJ2-2, reads DSGVTQTPKHLITATGQRVTLRCSPRSGDLSVYWYQQSLDQGLQFLIQYYNGEERAKGNILERFSAQQFPDLHSELNLSSLELGDSALYFCASSGGRVLTGELFFGEGSRLTVL.

This clonotype was seen ten or more times. This chain uses TRBV9 with TRBJ1-4; D gene uncertain. Germline-derived CDR1 and CDR2 are SGDLS and YYNGEE. The CDR3 runs to 13 residues. V lost 2 bases and J 8 bases, leaving 10 bases between the germline ends. The DNA of the CDR3 is TGTGCCAGCAGCGTGGGGAGCGGGGAAAAACTGTTTTTT. Its translation is CASSVGSGEKLFF.

This clonotype has a count of ten or more. The CDR3 spells CASSVATNTEAFF. In DNA form, the CDR3 reads TGTGCCAGCAGCGTCGCGACGAACACTGAAGCTTTCTTT. The gene calls are TRBV9 and TRBJ1-1; D gene unclear. The V gene lost 2 bases and the J gene lost 1 base, with 6 bases spanning the gap. The CDR3 sequence is 13 residues long. Germline V gene lookup returns CDR1 SGDLS and CDR2 YYNGEE.

This clonotype was seen ten or more times. The rearrangement uses TRBV9 and TRBJ2-3; D may be TRBD1 (5 bases). Germline CDR1 SGDLS, CDR2 YYNGEE. This CDR3 has 13 residues. The V gene lost 4 bases and the J gene lost 3 bases, with 9 bases spanning the gap. CDR3 sequence: CASSTRGTDTQYF. CDR3 coding DNA: TGTGCCAGCAGCACAAGGGGAACAGATACGCAGTATTTT.

This clonotype is medium-sized. The genes are TRBV9 and TRBJ2-2, with 7 bases aligning to TRBD1. This CDR3 contains 15 residues. The V gene end was trimmed by 2 bases and the J gene end by 1 base; junction bases not matched to a gene: 2. Per the germline V gene, CDR1 is SGDLS and CDR2 is YYNGEE. CDR3 sequence reads: CASSVDRRNTGELFF. DNA for the CDR3: TGTGCCAGCAGCGTGGACAGGAGGAACACCGGGGAGCTGTTTTTT.

This clonotype was seen repeatedly, ten times or more. CDR3 sequence (DNA): TGTGCCAGCAGCCCAACACAGGGAGCTAATGAAAAACTGTTTTTT. Translation gives CASSPTQGANEKLFF. V usage is TRBV9 and J usage is TRBJ1-4; possible D gene TRBD1, 6 bases. This CDR3 comprises 15 residues. The germline gives CDR1 SGDLS, CDR2 YYNGEE. The V and J ends lost 4 bases and 3 bases respectively, with 13 bases between them.